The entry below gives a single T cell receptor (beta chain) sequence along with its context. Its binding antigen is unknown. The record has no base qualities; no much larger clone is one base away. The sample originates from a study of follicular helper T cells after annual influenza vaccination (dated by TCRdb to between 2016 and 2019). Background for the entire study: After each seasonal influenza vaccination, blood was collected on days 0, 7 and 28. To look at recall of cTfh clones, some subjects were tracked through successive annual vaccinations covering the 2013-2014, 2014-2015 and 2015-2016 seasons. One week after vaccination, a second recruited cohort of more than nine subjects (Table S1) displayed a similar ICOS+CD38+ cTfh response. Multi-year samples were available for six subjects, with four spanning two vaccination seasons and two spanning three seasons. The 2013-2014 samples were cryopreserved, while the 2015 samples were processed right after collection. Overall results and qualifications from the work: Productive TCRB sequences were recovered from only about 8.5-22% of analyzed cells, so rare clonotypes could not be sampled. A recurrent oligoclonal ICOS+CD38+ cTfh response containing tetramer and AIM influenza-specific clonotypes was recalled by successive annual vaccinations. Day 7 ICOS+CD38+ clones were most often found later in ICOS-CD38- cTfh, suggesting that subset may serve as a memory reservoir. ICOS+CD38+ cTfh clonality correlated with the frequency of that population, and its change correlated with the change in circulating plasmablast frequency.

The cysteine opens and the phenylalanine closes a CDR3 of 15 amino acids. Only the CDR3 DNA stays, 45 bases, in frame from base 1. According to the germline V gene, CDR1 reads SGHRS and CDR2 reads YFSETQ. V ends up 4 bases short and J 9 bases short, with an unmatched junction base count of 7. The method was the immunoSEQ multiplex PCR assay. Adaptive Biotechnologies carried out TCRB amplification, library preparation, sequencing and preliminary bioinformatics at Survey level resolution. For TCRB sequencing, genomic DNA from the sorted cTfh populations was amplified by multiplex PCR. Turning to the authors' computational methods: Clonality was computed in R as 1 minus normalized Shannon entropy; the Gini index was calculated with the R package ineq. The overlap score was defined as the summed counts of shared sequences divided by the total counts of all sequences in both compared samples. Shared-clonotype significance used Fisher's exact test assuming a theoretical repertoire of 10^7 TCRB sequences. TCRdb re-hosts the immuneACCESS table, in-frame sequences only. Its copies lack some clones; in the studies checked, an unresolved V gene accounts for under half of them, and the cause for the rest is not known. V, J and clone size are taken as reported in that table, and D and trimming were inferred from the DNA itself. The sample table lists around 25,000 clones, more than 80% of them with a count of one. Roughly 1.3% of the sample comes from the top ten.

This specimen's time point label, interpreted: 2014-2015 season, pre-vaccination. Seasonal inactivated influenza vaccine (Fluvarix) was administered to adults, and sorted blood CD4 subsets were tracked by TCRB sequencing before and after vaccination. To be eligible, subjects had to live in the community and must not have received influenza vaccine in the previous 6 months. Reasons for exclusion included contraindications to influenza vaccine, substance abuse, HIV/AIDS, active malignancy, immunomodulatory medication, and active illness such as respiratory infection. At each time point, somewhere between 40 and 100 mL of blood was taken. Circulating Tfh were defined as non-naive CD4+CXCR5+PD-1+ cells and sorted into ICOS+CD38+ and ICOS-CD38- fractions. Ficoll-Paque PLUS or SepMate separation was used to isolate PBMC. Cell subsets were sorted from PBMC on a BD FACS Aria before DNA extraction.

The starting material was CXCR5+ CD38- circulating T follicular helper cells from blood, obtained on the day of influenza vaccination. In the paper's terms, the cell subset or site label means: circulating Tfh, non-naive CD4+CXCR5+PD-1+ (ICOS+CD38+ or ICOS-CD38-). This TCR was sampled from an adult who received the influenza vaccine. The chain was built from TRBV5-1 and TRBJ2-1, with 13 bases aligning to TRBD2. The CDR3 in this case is CASSQLAGGPGEQFF. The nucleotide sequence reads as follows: TGCGCCAGCAGCCAACTAGCGGGAGGGCCCGGTGAGCAGTTCTTC.